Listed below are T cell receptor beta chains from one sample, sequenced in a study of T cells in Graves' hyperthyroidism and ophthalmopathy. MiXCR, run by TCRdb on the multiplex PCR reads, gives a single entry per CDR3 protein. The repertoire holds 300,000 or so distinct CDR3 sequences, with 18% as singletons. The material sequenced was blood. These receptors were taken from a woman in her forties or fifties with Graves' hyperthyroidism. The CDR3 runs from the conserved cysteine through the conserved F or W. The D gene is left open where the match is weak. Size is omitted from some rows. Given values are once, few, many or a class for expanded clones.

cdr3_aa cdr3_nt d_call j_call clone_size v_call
CSARAGTSYITDTQYF TGCAGTGCTCGAGCCGGGACTAGTTATATCACAGATACGCAGTATTTT TRBD2 TRBJ2-3 . TRBV20-1
CASSQVNLVSTDTQYF TGCGCCAGCAGCCAAGTAAATCTTGTGAGCACAGATACGCAGTATTTT . TRBJ2-3 . TRBV4-1
CASTDQGSAGNTIYF TGTGCCAGCACCGATCAGGGGTCAGCTGGAAACACCATATATTTT . TRBJ1-3 . TRBV7-8
CATSLGKVSYEQYF TGTGCCACCAGCCTTGGGAAGGTCTCCTACGAGCAGTACTTC . TRBJ2-7 . TRBV15
CASSLEPGQLFTDTQYF TGCGCCAGCAGCTTGGAGCCGGGACAGTTATTCACAGATACGCAGTATTTT TRBD1 TRBJ2-3 many TRBV5-1
CASSLGAPSGGQETQYF TGTGCCAGCAGCCTAGGGGCCCCTAGCGGGGGACAAGAGACCCAGTACTTC TRBD2 TRBJ2-5 many TRBV7-8
CASTPRGQGATDTQYF TGTGCCAGCACCCCGCGGGGACAGGGGGCCACAGATACGCAGTATTTT TRBD1 TRBJ2-3 few TRBV6-1
CASSMGPGDQPQHF TGTGCCAGTAGTATGGGACCTGGGGATCAGCCCCAGCATTTT . TRBJ1-5 . TRBV19
CASSWEARTYNEQFF TGTGCCAGCAGCTGGGAGGCTAGGACCTACAATGAGCAGTTCTTC . TRBJ2-1 many TRBV7-2
CASSQGTPTVTQYF TGTGCCAGCAGCCAAGGGACCCCCACAGTTACGCAGTATTTT . TRBJ2-3 . TRBV3-1
CANTTTAAYEQYF TGCGCCAACACAACGACGGCCGCCTACGAGCAGTACTTC . TRBJ2-7 many TRBV5-1
CASREDRRGYNEQFF TGTGCCAGCAGGGAGGACAGGAGGGGCTACAATGAGCAGTTCTTC . TRBJ2-1 many TRBV6-1
CASSYDPNYGYTF TGCGCCAGCAGTTACGACCCGAACTATGGCTACACCTTC . TRBJ1-2 . TRBV4-1
CSAGSGGSYNEQFF TGCAGTGCTGGGAGTGGCGGGAGCTACAATGAGCAGTTCTTC TRBD2 TRBJ2-1 many TRBV20-1
CSAPRLAGVGTDTQYF TGCAGTGCTCCCAGACTAGCGGGGGTTGGCACAGATACGCAGTATTTT TRBD2 TRBJ2-3 . TRBV20-1
CASSLIFFGTLNYEQYF TGTGCCAGCAGTTTAATTTTCTTTGGGACTCTTAATTACGAGCAGTACTTC . TRBJ2-7 . TRBV12-3/TRBV12-4
CSAREGASNTEAFF TGCAGTGCTAGAGAGGGGGCCTCGAACACTGAAGCTTTCTTT . TRBJ1-1 many TRBV20-1
CASSLGLSGTETQYF TGTGCCAGCAGTTTGGGTCTTAGCGGGACTGAGACCCAGTACTTC TRBD2 TRBJ2-5 . TRBV28
CSARGLRASYGYTF TGCAGTGCTAGAGGGCTCAGGGCTAGTTATGGCTACACCTTC . TRBJ1-2 . TRBV20-1
CSAFSTSGGPLAKNIQYF TGCAGTGCTTTTTCGACTAGCGGGGGGCCCTTAGCCAAAAACATTCAGTACTTC TRBD2 TRBJ2-4 few TRBV20-1
CASPTAGFTFYGYTF TGCGCCAGCCCCACCGCAGGGTTCACTTTCTATGGCTACACCTTC . TRBJ1-2 . TRBV4-1
CASSQSGVPYNEQFF TGTGCCAGCAGTCAGAGCGGTGTCCCCTACAATGAGCAGTTCTTC . TRBJ2-1 few TRBV6-1
CASSPGQGKDNEQFF TGTGCCAGCAGCCCCGGACAGGGAAAGGACAATGAGCAGTTCTTC TRBD1 TRBJ2-1 many TRBV5-6
CASSLMGEQETQYF TGCGCCAGCAGCTTAATGGGGGAACAAGAGACCCAGTACTTC . TRBJ2-5 many TRBV5-1
CASSPAAGGPNEQYF TGTGCCAGTAGTCCCGCAGCGGGAGGGCCAAACGAGCAGTACTTC TRBD2 TRBJ2-7 few TRBV19
CASRRLAGSSYNEQFF TGTGCCAGCAGACGCCTAGCGGGAAGCTCCTACAATGAGCAGTTCTTC TRBD2 TRBJ2-1 few TRBV7-8
CASSVGQGAPDTQYF TGTGCCAGCAGCGTAGGACAGGGGGCCCCAGATACGCAGTATTTT TRBD1 TRBJ2-3 few TRBV9
CASSGYNSPLHF TGTGCCAGCAGTGGGTATAATTCACCCCTCCACTTT . TRBJ1-6 many TRBV27
CASSPQPRDNEQFF TGCGCCAGCAGCCCCCAGCCTAGGGACAATGAGCAGTTCTTC . TRBJ2-1 many TRBV5-1
CASTSSSVRGDSPLHF TGTGCCAGCACCTCCTCCAGTGTCAGGGGGGATTCACCCCTCCACTTT TRBD1 TRBJ1-6 . TRBV11-2
CASSRTVLQAWDEKLFF TGTGCCAGCTCCCGAACGGTTCTACAGGCGTGGGATGAAAAACTGTTTTTT . TRBJ1-4 . TRBV18
CSARGPWQNEKLFF TGCAGTGCTAGAGGGCCGTGGCAGAATGAAAAACTGTTTTTT . TRBJ1-4 . TRBV20-1
CASSSPGLPLYEQYF TGTGCCAGCAGCTCACCGGGACTACCTCTCTACGAGCAGTACTTC TRBD2 TRBJ2-7 many TRBV28
CASSQTSYEQYF TGTGCCAGCAGTCAGACATCTTACGAGCAGTACTTC . TRBJ2-7 few TRBV7-9
CASRVGQLHNQPQHF TGTGCCAGCAGGGTGGGGCAGCTACACAATCAGCCCCAGCATTTT . TRBJ1-5 many TRBV12-3/TRBV12-4
CARSPFTSGGPHTDTQYF TGTGCCAGGAGTCCTTTCACTAGCGGGGGTCCCCACACAGATACGCAGTATTTT TRBD2 TRBJ2-3 many TRBV2
CAWSGLNYGYTF TGTGCCTGGAGTGGCTTAAACTATGGCTACACCTTC . TRBJ1-2 many TRBV30
CASSWKGGTEAFF TGTGCCAGCAGCTGGAAGGGGGGCACTGAAGCTTTCTTT . TRBJ1-1 many TRBV11-2
CASSLTPKGGDTQYF TGTGCCAGCAGCTTAACCCCCAAGGGGGGAGATACGCAGTATTTT . TRBJ2-3 . TRBV7-2
CASLGQYNEQFF TGTGCCAGCCTGGGACAGTACAATGAGCAGTTCTTC TRBD1 TRBJ2-1 . TRBV27
CASSEDRGKATNEKLFF TGTGCCAGCAGTGAAGACAGGGGCAAGGCAACTAATGAAAAACTGTTTTTT TRBD1 TRBJ1-4 . TRBV2
CASSQGTRIEETQYF TGTGCCAGCAGCCAAGGGACTAGAATCGAAGAGACCCAGTACTTC TRBD2 TRBJ2-5 few TRBV4-2
CASSLYGRGQETQYF TGTGCCAGCAGCTTGTATGGGCGGGGCCAAGAGACCCAGTACTTC . TRBJ2-5 few TRBV5-5
CASSQWDRVNEQYF TGTGCCAGCAGCCAATGGGACAGGGTGAACGAGCAGTACTTC TRBD1 TRBJ2-7 many TRBV11-3
CASSLGAGVNYGYTF TGTGCCAGCAGCCTTGGAGCGGGGGTTAACTATGGCTACACCTTC . TRBJ1-2 . TRBV28
CASRAPGGGELFF TGTGCCAGCAGAGCCCCAGGTGGCGGGGAGCTGTTTTTT . TRBJ2-2 few TRBV7-9
CASSPSTGSNQPQHF TGTGCCAGCTCACCAAGTACAGGGAGTAATCAGCCCCAGCATTTT . TRBJ1-5 many TRBV18
CASSTYGVYMNTEAFF TGTGCCAGCAGCACCTACGGGGTTTATATGAACACTGAAGCTTTCTTT . TRBJ1-1 . TRBV7-9